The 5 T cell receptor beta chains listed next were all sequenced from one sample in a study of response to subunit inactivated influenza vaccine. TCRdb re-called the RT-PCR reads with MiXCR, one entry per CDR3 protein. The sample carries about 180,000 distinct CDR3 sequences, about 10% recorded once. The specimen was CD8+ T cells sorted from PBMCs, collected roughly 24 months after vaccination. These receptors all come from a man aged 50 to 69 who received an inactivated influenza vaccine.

The CDR3 loop is CASSMDNTYEQYF. The CDR3, as DNA: TGTGCCAGCAGCATGGACAACACCTACGAGCAGTACTTC. The chain combines TRBV7-6 with TRBJ2-7, with D maybe TRBD1 (5 bases). Germline V gene sequence: CDR1 SGHVS, CDR2 FNYEAQ. The CDR3 contains 13 residues. V lost 5 bases to trimming and J lost 2 bases, with 10 bases between them.

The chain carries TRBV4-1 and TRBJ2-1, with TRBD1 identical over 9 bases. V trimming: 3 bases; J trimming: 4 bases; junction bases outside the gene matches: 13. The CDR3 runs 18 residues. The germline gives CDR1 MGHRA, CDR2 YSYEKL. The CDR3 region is CASSQPPPGQGTYNEQFF. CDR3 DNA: TGCGCCAGCAGCCAGCCCCCCCCGGGACAGGGAACTTACAATGAGCAGTTCTTC.

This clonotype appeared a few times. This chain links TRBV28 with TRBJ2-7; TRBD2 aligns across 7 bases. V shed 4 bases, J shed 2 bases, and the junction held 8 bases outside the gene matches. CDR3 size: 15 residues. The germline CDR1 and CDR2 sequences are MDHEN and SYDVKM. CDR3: CASSSLGLPTYEQYF. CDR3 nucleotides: TGTGCCAGCAGTTCCCTGGGACTACCCACCTACGAGCAGTACTTC.

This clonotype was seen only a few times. The CDR3 nucleotides read TGTGCCAGCAGTTTCCCCCCTAGCGGGGGAGATACGCAGTATTTT. It codes for CASSFPPSGGDTQYF. The V call is TRBV6-2 or TRBV6-3, the J call TRBJ2-3, with TRBD2 identical over 10 bases. CDR3 length: 15 residues. V lost 4 bases and J lost 5; bases outside the gene matches: 6. Germline V lookup: CDR1 MNHEY, CDR2 SVGEGT.

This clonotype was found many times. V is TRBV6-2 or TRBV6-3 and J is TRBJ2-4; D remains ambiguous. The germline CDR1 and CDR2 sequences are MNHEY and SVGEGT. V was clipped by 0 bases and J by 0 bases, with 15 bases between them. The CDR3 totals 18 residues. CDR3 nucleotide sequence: TGTGCCAGCAGTTACTCGATTTCGACCACTCTAGCCAAAAACATTCAGTACTTC. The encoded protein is CASSYSISTTLAKNIQYF.